Reported below is one T cell receptor beta chain. Profiled with immunoSEQ multiplex PCR; TCRdb holds only in-frame clones, not every one. Here the sample spans around 64,000 clones, about nine tenths being singletons. The sample comes from a study of blood T cell repertoires in COVID-19. The receptor's source is a man younger than 40 with acute or convalescent COVID-19. The sequencing input was peripheral blood.

CDR3 sequence (DNA): TGCGCCAGCAGCTTACCAGAAGAGACCCAGTACTTC. Protein sequence: CASSLPEETQYF. V usage is TRBV5-1 and J usage is TRBJ2-5; no clear D. CDR3 length: 12 residues. CDR1 SGHRS and CDR2 YFSETQ come from the germline V gene. Trimming shortened V by 2 bases and J by 3 bases, and 5 bases separated the two germline ends.